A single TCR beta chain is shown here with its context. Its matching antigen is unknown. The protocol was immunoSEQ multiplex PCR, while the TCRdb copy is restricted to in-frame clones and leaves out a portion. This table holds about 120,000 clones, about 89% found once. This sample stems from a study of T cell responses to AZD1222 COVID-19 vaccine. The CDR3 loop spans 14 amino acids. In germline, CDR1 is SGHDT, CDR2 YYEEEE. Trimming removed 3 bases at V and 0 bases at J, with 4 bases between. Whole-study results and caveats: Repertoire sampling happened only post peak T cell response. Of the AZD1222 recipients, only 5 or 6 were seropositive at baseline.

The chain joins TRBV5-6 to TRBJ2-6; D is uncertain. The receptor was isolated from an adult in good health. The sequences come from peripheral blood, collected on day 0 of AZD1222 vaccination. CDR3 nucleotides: TGTGCCAGCAGCTACCGCTCTGGGGCCAACGTCCTGACTTTC. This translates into CASSYRSGANVLTF.